The clone carrying this TCR beta chain was recorded once. Its target is unknown. The data derive from a study of cytomegalovirus exposure and HLA in healthy donors. The wider study: It was reported in a later analysis that the same platform had been used for the 120 or so validation repertoires as for the approximately 730 first-cohort repertoires.

Repertoires were generated with immunoSEQ multiplex PCR, while TCRdb's copy carries only in-frame clones and drops some. This sample has roughly 120,000 clones, with under 90% found just once. Study observations and caveats: Most TCR sequences were uncommon, yet certain public TCRs appeared in many donors. There were a few CMV-associated chains whose specificity for CMV antigens was confirmed in vitro.

The V and J ends lost 2 bases and 0 bases respectively, with 9 bases between them. CDR1 and CDR2 from the germline V gene are SGHRS and YFSETQ. CDR3 length: 15 residues. Input material: PBMCs. The origin of this receptor is a woman in her twenties or thirties in good health and CMV-seronegative. The chain couples TRBV5-1 to TRBJ2-1; D is ambiguous. CDR3 nucleotide sequence: TGCGCCAGCAGCTTAGAGCTTAGCTCCTACAATGAGCAGTTCTTC. Translated: CASSLELSSYNEQFF.